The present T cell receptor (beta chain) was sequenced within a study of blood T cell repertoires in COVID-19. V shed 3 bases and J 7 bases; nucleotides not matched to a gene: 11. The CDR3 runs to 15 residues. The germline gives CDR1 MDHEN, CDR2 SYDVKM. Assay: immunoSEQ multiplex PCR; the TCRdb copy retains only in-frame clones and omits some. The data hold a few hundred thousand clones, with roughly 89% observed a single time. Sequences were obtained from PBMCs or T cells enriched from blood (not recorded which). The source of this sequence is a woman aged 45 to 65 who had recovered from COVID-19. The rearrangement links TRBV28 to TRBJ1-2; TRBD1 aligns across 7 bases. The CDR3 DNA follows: TGTGCCAGCAGTTTGCGCCGGGACAGATCCCCTGGCTACACCTTC. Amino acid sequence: CASSLRRDRSPGYTF.